Reported below is one T cell receptor (beta chain). TCRdb's table, derived via immunoSEQ multiplex PCR, lists solely in-frame clones and lacks some. Of roughly 68,000 clones listed, 80% to 90% are singletons. Autoimmune disease history or systemic immunosuppression barred patients. CDR1 SGHNT and CDR2 YENEEA come from the germline V gene. Deletions cut 5 bases from V and 5 bases from J, with 12 bases between. This CDR3 comprises 13 residues. This sample was taken from a study of OX40 agonist ivuxolimab in advanced cancers. The V and J genes are TRBV11-3 and TRBJ1-2, with D tentatively TRBD1 (5 bases). The sample in question was CD4+ or CD8+ T cells sorted from blood, obtained in a trial of the OX40 agonist ivuxolimab. The receptor's source is an adult with an advanced solid tumor such as melanoma, head and neck, liver or kidney cancer. CDR3 coding DNA: TGTGCCAGCAGCCCCGGGGGTCTGTATGGCTACACCTTC. Protein product: CASSPGGLYGYTF.